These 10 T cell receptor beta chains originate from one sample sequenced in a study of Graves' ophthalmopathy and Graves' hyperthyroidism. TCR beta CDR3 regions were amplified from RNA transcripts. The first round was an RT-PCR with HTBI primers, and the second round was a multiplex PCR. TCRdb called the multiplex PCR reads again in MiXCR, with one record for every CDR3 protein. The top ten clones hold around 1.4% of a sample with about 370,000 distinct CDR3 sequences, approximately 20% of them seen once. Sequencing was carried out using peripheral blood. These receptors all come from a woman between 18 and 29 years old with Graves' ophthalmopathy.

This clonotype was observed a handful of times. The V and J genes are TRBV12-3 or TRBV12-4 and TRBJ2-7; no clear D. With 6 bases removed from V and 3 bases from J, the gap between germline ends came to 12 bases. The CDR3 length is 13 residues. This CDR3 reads CASSPRKVYEQYF. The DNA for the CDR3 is TGTGCCAGCAGCCCCCGCAAAGTCTACGAGCAGTACTTC.

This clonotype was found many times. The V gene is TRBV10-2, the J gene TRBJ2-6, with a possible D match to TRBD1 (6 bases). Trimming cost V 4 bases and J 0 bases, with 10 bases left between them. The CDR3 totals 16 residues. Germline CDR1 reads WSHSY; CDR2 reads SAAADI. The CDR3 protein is CASSALQGSGANVLTF. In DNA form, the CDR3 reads TGCGCCAGCAGTGCGTTACAGGGCTCTGGGGCCAACGTCCTGACTTTC.

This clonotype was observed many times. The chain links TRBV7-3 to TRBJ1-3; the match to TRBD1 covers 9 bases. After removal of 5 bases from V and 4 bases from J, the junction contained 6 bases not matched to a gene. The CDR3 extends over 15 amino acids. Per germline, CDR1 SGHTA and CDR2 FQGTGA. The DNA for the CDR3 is TGTGCCAGCAGCCCCTCCGGGACAGGGGGAAACACCATATATTTT. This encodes CASSPSGTGGNTIYF.

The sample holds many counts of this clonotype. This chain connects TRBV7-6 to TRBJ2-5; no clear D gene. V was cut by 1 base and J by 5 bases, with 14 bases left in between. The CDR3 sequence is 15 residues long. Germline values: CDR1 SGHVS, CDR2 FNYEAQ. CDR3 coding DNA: TGTGCCAGCAGCTTAGGGCCCTCCCCGGCCGAGACCCAGTACTTC. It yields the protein CASSLGPSPAETQYF.

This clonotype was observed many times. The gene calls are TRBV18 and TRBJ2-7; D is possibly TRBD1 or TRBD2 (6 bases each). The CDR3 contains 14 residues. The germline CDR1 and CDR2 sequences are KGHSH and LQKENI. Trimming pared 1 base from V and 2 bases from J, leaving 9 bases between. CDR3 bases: TGTGCCAGCTCACCACTGGGGGGCGCCTACGAGCAGTACTTC. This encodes CASSPLGGAYEQYF. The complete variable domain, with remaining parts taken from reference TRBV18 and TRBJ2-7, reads NAGVMQNPRHLVRRRGQEARLRCSPMKGHSHVYWYRQLPEEGLKFMVYLQKENIIDESGMPKERFSAEFPKEGPSILRIQQVVRGDSAAYFCASSPLGGAYEQYFGPGTRLTVT.

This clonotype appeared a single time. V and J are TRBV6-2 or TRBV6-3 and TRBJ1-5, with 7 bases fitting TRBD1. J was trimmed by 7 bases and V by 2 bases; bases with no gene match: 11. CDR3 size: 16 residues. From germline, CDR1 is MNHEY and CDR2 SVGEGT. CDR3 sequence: CASSYRGQISGQPQHF. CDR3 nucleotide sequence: TGTGCCAGCAGTTACAGGGGACAGATAAGTGGGCAGCCCCAGCATTTT.

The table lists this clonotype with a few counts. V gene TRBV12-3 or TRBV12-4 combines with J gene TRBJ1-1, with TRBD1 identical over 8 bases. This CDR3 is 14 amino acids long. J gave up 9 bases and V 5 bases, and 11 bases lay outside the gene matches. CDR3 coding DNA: TGTGCCAGCAGTATGCCGGGACAGGAGACTCAAGCTTTCTTT. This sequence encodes CASSMPGQETQAFF.

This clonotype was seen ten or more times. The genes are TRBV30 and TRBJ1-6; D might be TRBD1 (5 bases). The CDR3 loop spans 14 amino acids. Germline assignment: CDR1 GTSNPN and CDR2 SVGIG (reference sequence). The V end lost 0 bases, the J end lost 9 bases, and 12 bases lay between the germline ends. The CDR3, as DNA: TGTGCCTGGAGTGTATCGGGGGTTGGTTCACCCCTCCACTTT. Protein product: CAWSVSGVGSPLHF. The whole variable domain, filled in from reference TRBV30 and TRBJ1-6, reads SQTIHQWPATLVQPVGSPLSLECTVEGTSNPNLYWYRQAAGRGLQLLFYSVGIGQISSEVPQNLSASRPQDRQFILSSKKLLLSDSGFYLCAWSVSGVGSPLHFGNGTRLTVT.

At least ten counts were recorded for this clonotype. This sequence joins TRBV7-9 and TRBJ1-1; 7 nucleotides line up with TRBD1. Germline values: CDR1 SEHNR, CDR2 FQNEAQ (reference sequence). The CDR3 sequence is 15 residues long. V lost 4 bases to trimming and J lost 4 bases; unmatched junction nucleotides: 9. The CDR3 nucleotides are TGTGCCAGCAGCTCTGGACAGGCCTGGGGCACTGAAGCTTTCTTT. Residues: CASSSGQAWGTEAFF.

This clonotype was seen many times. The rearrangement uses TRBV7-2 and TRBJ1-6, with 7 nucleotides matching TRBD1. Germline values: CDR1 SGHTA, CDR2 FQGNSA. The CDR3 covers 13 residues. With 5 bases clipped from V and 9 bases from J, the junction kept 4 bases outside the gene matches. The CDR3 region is CASSGTVISPLHF. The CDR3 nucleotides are TGTGCCAGCAGCGGGACAGTTATTTCACCCCTCCACTTT. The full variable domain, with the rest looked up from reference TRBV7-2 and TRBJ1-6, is GAGVSQSPSNKVTEKGKDVELRCDPISGHTALYWYRQSLGQGLEFLIYFQGNSAPDKSGLPSDRFSAERTGGSVSTLTIQRTQQEDSAVYLCASSGTVISPLHFGNGTRLTVT.